This T cell receptor beta chain was obtained from a study of radiation and T cells in renal cell carcinoma (dated by TCRdb to the early 2020s). Study-wide context: The samples were obtained from a clinical trial, where primary renal cell carcinomas were treated with 15 Gy stereotactic body radiation therapy and then removed by nephrectomy 4 weeks afterward. TCR beta sequencing covered around 50 samples in total, comprising approximately 26 tumors and 27 peripheral blood samples. A total of roughly 3,900,000 unique CDR3 nucleotide sequences, encoding roughly 2.7 million unique CDR3 amino acid sequences, were found across all 50 or so samples. Summary of the overall study and its limitations: Because pretreatment tumor biopsies were not available, the baseline intratumoral presence of clonotypes could not be determined. Tracking of blood repertoire dynamics stopped at three to five weeks after treatment, with no follow-up past that point. The single-armed trial design could not address effects of radiation dose or scheduling on the TCR repertoire. An increase in top tumor clonotypes in blood was observed from baseline to 2 weeks post-radiation, followed by contraction by 4 weeks, which was taken to suggest transient expansion of tumor-resident clones.

The CDR3 numbers 16 residues from cysteine through phenylalanine. Here the CDR3 DNA is all that survives: 48 bases in frame from base 1. Relative to germline, V is missing 0 bases and J is missing 7 bases, with 6 bases of the junction outside any gene match. CDR1 and CDR2 are read off the germline V gene as SGHTS and YDEGEE. Of note for this clone: What antigen it recognizes has not been identified. One base away there is no much larger clone; base qualities are not given.

The immunoSEQ kit was used, according to the manufacturer's recommendations, to generate TCR beta libraries from genomic DNA. For library preparation, a first multiplex PCR was performed with proprietary primers, followed by a second PCR in which unique barcodes were added, and bead cleanups were performed after each round. Each sample batch included a kit-provided positive control reaction and a negative control reaction. The final libraries underwent checking on an Agilent 4200 TapeStation D1000 ScreenTape, volumetric pooling, and quantification by qPCR. Sequencing ran on an Illumina NextSeq500 with a MidOutput 150-cycle cartridge, using 156 Read1 and 15 Index1 cycles with kit custom primers. The pooled library was loaded at around 1 pM, and about 20% PhiX control was spiked in. For the original study's pipeline: Vendor-processed data were analyzed in R, with a clonotype defined as all T cells sharing the same CDR3 nucleotide sequence. For clone abundance analyses, frequencies were normalized to the 10,000 most abundant clones per sample. Public T cell clones, which averaged fewer than five per sample, were excluded before analysis. Tumor-enriched and baseline blood-enriched clonotypes were defined by at least a 32-fold difference in abundance between compartments. A beta-binomial differential abundance model was used to identify clonotypes that expanded or contracted between blood time points. Tumor-blood repertoire similarity was measured with the Baroni-Urbani and Buser coefficient, and groups were compared using two-tailed Wilcoxon tests in R. The table was pulled from immuneACCESS by TCRdb, which kept in-frame rearrangements only. Such tables lose some clones; where checked, under half of the loss comes from unresolved V genes, and the rest has no known cause. V and J calls and clone size are as listed in that table; D and trimming were resolved from the DNA. The sample table records approximately 110,000 clones; around 84% of these occur just once. Around 3% of the sample belongs to the ten largest clones.

Interpreted using the paper, the time point label stands for: baseline pretreatment blood. This sample's treatment or condition label indicates: 15 Gy SBRT to primary tumor, nephrectomy 4 weeks later. To follow tumor-enriched clonotypes, peripheral blood was collected serially from radiation-treated patients at baseline and again at 2 weeks and 4 weeks after SBRT. All patients had renal cell carcinoma with clear cell pathology. The QIAamp DNA Blood Mini Kit (Qiagen) was used to prepare genomic DNA for TCR sequencing. Only samples passing all quality control checks were included in the analyses. The sequencing used blood, collected from a patient whose treatment included radiotherapy and nephrectomy. This sequence originates from a woman aged 60 to 75 with renal cell carcinoma. The sequence joins TRBV5-8 to TRBJ2-1, and 11 junction bases match TRBD2. The DNA reads as follows: TGTGCCAGCAGCTTGGGACTAGCGGGACCGAAGAATGAGCAGTTCTTC. It translates to CASSLGLAGPKNEQFF.